These 30 T cell receptor beta chains share one sample of origin, sequenced in a study of shared clonotypes between healthy human individuals. Clones were sequenced by immunoSEQ multiplex PCR, and TCRdb holds only the in-frame ones, with some missing. The table includes approximately 600,000 clones, approximately 95% detected once. Naive CD8 populations comprised CD45RO-negative cells positively selected for CCR7, excluding terminally differentiated effector memory CD45RA+ cells. Sequenced input: naive CD8+ T cells sorted from blood. The source of these receptors is a woman aged 30 to 39 in good health.

The genes are TRBV28 and TRBJ2-3; TRBD2 agrees at 7 bases. CDR3 length equals 14 residues. CDR1 and CDR2 (germline): MDHEN, SYDVKM. J lost 4 bases, V lost 5 bases, and 6 bases had no gene match. Written as DNA, the CDR3 is TGTGCCAGCAGTGGACTAGTTAGTCCAGATACGCAGTATTTT. Residues: CASSGLVSPDTQYF.

The chain recombines TRBV14 with TRBJ2-5, with 7 bases identical to TRBD2. The junction had 7 bases not matched to a gene; V was cut back by 0 bases and J by 0 bases. Looked up from germline, CDR1 is SGHDN and CDR2 is FVKESK. The CDR3 is 17 amino acids. The CDR3 is CASSQEGLAAYQETQYF. DNA for the CDR3: TGTGCCAGCAGCCAAGAAGGCCTAGCGGCGTACCAAGAGACCCAGTACTTC. Full variable domain (missing parts from reference TRBV14 and TRBJ2-5): EAGVTQFPSHSVIEKGQTVTLRCDPISGHDNLYWYRRVMGKEIKFLLHFVKESKQDESGMPNNRFLAERTGGTYSTLKVQPAELEDSGVYFCASSQEGLAAYQETQYFGPGTRLLVL.

V is TRBV4-2 and J is TRBJ2-1; TRBD2 aligns across 8 bases. CDR1 is LGHNA and CDR2 is YNFKEQ in the germline V gene. This CDR3 has 13 residues. The junction had 5 bases not matched to a gene; V was cut back by 6 bases and J by 7 bases. The CDR3 DNA sequence: TGTGCCAGCAGTTGGCGGGAGGATAATGAGCAGTTCTTC. Translation gives CASSWREDNEQFF.

The genes are TRBV15 and TRBJ1-2; 9 nucleotides agree with TRBD1. The CDR3 loop spans 14 amino acids. V shed 9 bases and J 0 bases; nucleotides not matched to a gene: 5. Germline V gives CDR1 LNHNV, CDR2 YYDKDF (reference sequence). CDR3 region: CATEDRGSNYGYTF. The CDR3 DNA is TGTGCCACAGAGGACAGGGGCTCTAACTATGGCTACACCTTC.

This clone turned up a few times. The chain has TRBV7-9 and TRBJ1-5; 7 bases fit TRBD1. Germline values: CDR1 SEHNR, CDR2 FQNEAQ (reference sequence). With V trimmed by 5 bases and J by 7 bases, 8 bases remained unmatched. The CDR3 covers 14 residues. This CDR3 reads CASSPQGVKQPQHF. CDR3 nucleotides: TGTGCCAGCAGCCCCCAGGGGGTGAAACAGCCCCAGCATTTT.

The V call is TRBV27, the J call TRBJ1-1, with TRBD1 identical over 9 bases. The CDR3 extends over 15 amino acids. The junction had 4 bases not matched to a gene; V was cut back by 0 bases and J by 5 bases. Germline V CDR1 and CDR2: MNHEY, SMNVEV (reference sequence). The CDR3 region has the DNA TGTGCCAGCAGTTTATCGGGGACAGGGAGGACTGAAGCTTTCTTT. It translates to CASSLSGTGRTEAFF.

The CDR3 loop reads CASSFDREPYYGYTF. The CDR3 region has the DNA TGTGCCAGCAGTTTCGACAGGGAGCCTTACTATGGCTACACCTTC. V gene TRBV5-6 combines with J gene TRBJ1-2; 7 bases line up with TRBD1. Trimming removed 5 bases from V and 3 bases from J; junction bases left unmatched: 10. Germline V gene sequence: CDR1 SGHDT, CDR2 YYEEEE. This CDR3 is built from 15 residues.

Regarding this clone: Additional DNA sequences in this sample encode the identical CDR3. CDR3 DNA sequence: TGTGCCAGCAGCGTAGCGGGTGGGACCTACAATGAGCAGTTCTTC. Residues: CASSVAGGTYNEQFF. This chain joins TRBV9 and TRBJ2-1; no clear D. Trimming cost V 0 bases and J 2 bases, with 9 bases left between them. In germline, CDR1 is SGDLS, CDR2 YYNGEE. This CDR3 contains 15 residues.

The J gene is TRBJ2-7, the V gene TRBV7-9, with D possibly TRBD1 on 6 matching bases. Germline V gene data show CDR1 as SEHNR and CDR2 as FQNEAQ (reference sequence). The CDR3 is 14 amino acids. Trimming pared 2 bases from V and 5 bases from J, leaving 13 bases between. CDR3 in amino acids: CASSLIQGNDEQYF. The CDR3 DNA reads TGTGCCAGCAGCTTAATACAGGGTAATGACGAGCAGTACTTC.

The rearrangement uses TRBV27 and TRBJ2-1, with D perhaps TRBD1 (5 bases). The CDR3 consists of 13 residues. V gave up 3 bases and J gave up 7 bases, with 10 bases separating them. The germline gives CDR1 MNHEY, CDR2 SMNVEV (reference sequence). The CDR3 sequence: CASSFAGSNEQFF. In DNA, the CDR3 is TGTGCCAGCAGTTTTGCAGGGTCAAATGAGCAGTTCTTC.

This chain joins TRBV11-2 and TRBJ2-3; 9 bases are a match to TRBD2. This CDR3 region has 15 residues. Germline CDR1 and CDR2: SGHAT and FQNNGV. V was pared by 1 base and J by 3 bases, with 2 bases of the junction left unmatched. CDR3 DNA: TGTGCCAGCAGCTTAGTAGCGGGAGTGACAGATACGCAGTATTTT. This translates into CASSLVAGVTDTQYF.

The chain combines TRBV10-2 with TRBJ2-3; 7 nucleotides match TRBD2. The CDR3 spans 15 residues. The germline gives CDR1 WSHSY, CDR2 SAAADI. The V gene end was trimmed by 10 bases and the J gene end by 2 bases; junction bases not matched to a gene: 12. In nucleotides, the CDR3 is TGCGCCACCCGCCGCGGGAGCTTCACCACAGATACGCAGTATTTT. It specifies CATRRGSFTTDTQYF.

This chain connects TRBV2 to TRBJ1-2; D is uncertain. The CDR3 runs to 16 residues. Trimming removed 5 bases at V and 0 bases at J, with 16 bases between. In germline, CDR1 is SNHLY, CDR2 FYNNEI. The CDR3 bases are TGTGCCAGCAGTCCAAGACACCCGTTAGCTAACTATGGCTACACCTTC. This encodes CASSPRHPLANYGYTF.

The chain has TRBV4-2 and TRBJ1-4; possibly TRBD1 for D (5 bases). This CDR3 is built from 17 residues. V lost 1 base and J 7 bases, leaving 19 bases between the germline ends. Germline V gene sequence: CDR1 LGHNA, CDR2 YNFKEQ. The CDR3 loop is CASSQAPLDSGGEKLFF. The CDR3 region has the DNA TGTGCCAGCAGCCAAGCCCCTCTTGATAGCGGGGGTGAAAAACTGTTTTTT.

A single count supports this clone. The chain carries TRBV28 and TRBJ2-7, with D tentatively TRBD2 (5 bases). The CDR3 is made up of 12 amino acids. Trimming shortened V by 7 bases and J by 3 bases, and 10 bases separated the two germline ends. The germline gives CDR1 MDHEN, CDR2 SYDVKM. In DNA, the CDR3 is TGTGCCAGCAACCAAGGAGGCTACGAGCAGTACTTC. Translated: CASNQGGYEQYF.

Note on this clone: Other DNA sequences in this specimen translate into the identical CDR3. This chain joins TRBV20-1 and TRBJ2-7; the D is unclear. Trimming took 0 bases from V and 4 from J, leaving 4 bases between them. CDR3 length: 11 amino acids. Germline V gene lookup returns CDR1 DFQATT and CDR2 SNEGSKA (reference sequence). The CDR3 is CSARDLYEQYF. The CDR3, as DNA: TGCAGTGCTAGAGATCTGTACGAGCAGTACTTC.

The sample holds one count of this clone. The V call is TRBV27, the J call TRBJ2-7, with 7 positions matching TRBD1. This CDR3 has 13 amino acids. CDR1 is MNHEY and CDR2 is SMNVEV in the germline V gene (reference sequence). Losses at the gene ends were 8 bases for V and 7 bases for J; bases not matched to a gene: 11. In DNA, the CDR3 is TGTGCCAGCCGAAAGACAGGGTTTCGGGAGCAGTACTTC. Its protein product is CASRKTGFREQYF.

V gene TRBV27 combines with J gene TRBJ2-1; TRBD1 matches 9 bases. The CDR3 sequence is 15 residues long. Looked up from germline, CDR1 is MNHEY and CDR2 is SMNVEV (reference sequence). V shed 3 bases and J 8 bases; nucleotides not matched to a gene: 8. The CDR3 here is CASSLRTGVVDEQFF. DNA of the CDR3: TGTGCCAGCAGTTTGCGGACAGGGGTGGTGGATGAGCAGTTCTTC.

V is TRBV29-1 and J is TRBJ2-2; D tentatively reads TRBD1 or TRBD2 (5 bases each). CDR3 length equals 15 residues. V lost 0 bases and J 5 bases, leaving 13 bases between the germline ends. The V gene's germline CDR1 is SQVTM and CDR2 ANQGSEA. Written as DNA, the CDR3 is TGCAGCGTTGAAGAAGTGGGGGTTGGAACCGGGGAGCTGTTTTTT. Protein: CSVEEVGVGTGELFF.

This rearrangement joins TRBV15 to TRBJ1-2, with 7 bases fitting TRBD1. V shed 4 bases and J 4 bases; nucleotides not matched to a gene: 3. The CDR3 has 13 residues. The germline gives CDR1 LNHNV, CDR2 YYDKDF (reference sequence). The CDR3 sequence: CATSTGGTYGYTF. The CDR3 nucleotides read TGTGCCACCAGCACAGGGGGTACCTATGGCTACACCTTC.

This chain connects TRBV7-9 to TRBJ2-3; 8 bases are a match to TRBD1. V lost 6 bases, J lost 3 bases, and 17 bases stayed unmatched. This CDR3 is 18 amino acids long. The germline V gene encodes CDR1 SEHNR and CDR2 FQNEAQ (reference sequence). The CDR3 coding sequence is TGTGCCAGCAGTCCAACCAGGGGGCGCGGGCGGGATACAGATACGCAGTATTTT. This translates into CASSPTRGRGRDTDTQYF.

V and J are TRBV5-4 and TRBJ2-7; 9 nucleotides match TRBD1. Trimming removed 1 base from V and 4 bases from J; junction bases left unmatched: 3. The germline V gene has CDR1 SGHNT and CDR2 YYREEE (reference sequence). The CDR3 sequence is 14 residues long. The CDR3 reads CASSLQTGGYEQYF. CDR3 sequence (DNA): TGTGCCAGCAGCTTGCAGACAGGGGGATACGAGCAGTACTTC. The variable domain in full, with the rest retrieved from reference TRBV5-4 and TRBJ2-7, is ETGVTQSPTHLIKTRGQQVTLRCSSQSGHNTVSWYQQALGQGPQFIFQYYREEENGRGNFPPRFSGLQFPNYSSELNVNALELDDSALYLCASSLQTGGYEQYFGPGTRLTVT.

The rearrangement joins TRBV28 to TRBJ2-1; TRBD2 might be the D (7 bases). This CDR3 has 14 residues. Germline assignment: CDR1 MDHEN and CDR2 SYDVKM. V gave up 8 bases and J gave up 3 bases, with 14 bases separating them. The CDR3 region is CASFGGRLYNEQFF. The CDR3 coding sequence is TGTGCCAGCTTCGGGGGGCGCCTCTACAATGAGCAGTTCTTC.

This chain connects TRBV28 to TRBJ1-2; D gene unclear. Trimming pared 5 bases from V and 4 bases from J, leaving 11 bases between. This CDR3 is 13 amino acids long. From germline, CDR1 is MDHEN and CDR2 SYDVKM. The CDR3 coding sequence is TGTGCCAGCAGTCCGGGCGGGGTCTATGGCTACACCTTC. As protein: CASSPGGVYGYTF.

This chain joins TRBV10-1 and TRBJ1-2, with D possibly being TRBD1 (6 bases). Germline assignment: CDR1 WNHNN and CDR2 SYGVQD (reference sequence). The CDR3 totals 12 residues. V was clipped by 10 bases and J by 8 bases, with 17 bases between them. In DNA, the CDR3 is TGCGCCACCCTAGGGGGAAGATGGGGCTACACCTTC. Translated: CATLGGRWGYTF.

As concerns this clone: The same CDR3 arises from other DNA sequences in this sample as well. The V gene is TRBV20-1, the J gene TRBJ2-7; no clear D gene. Germline-derived CDR1 and CDR2 are DFQATT and SNEGSKA (reference sequence). The CDR3 runs to 11 residues. Trimming cost V 3 bases and J 4 bases, with 7 bases left between them. CDR3 protein: CSARAVYEQYF. The CDR3 coding sequence is TGCAGTGCTAGGGCCGTATACGAGCAGTACTTC.

The V and J genes are TRBV7-2 and TRBJ2-1; 7 bases agree with TRBD1. Trimming took 11 bases from V and 7 from J; bases not matched to a gene: 8. The CDR3 spans 12 residues. Per germline, CDR1 SGHTA and CDR2 FQGNSA. CDR3 DNA sequence: TGTGCCGTCAGGGGGTTAGGGAATGAGCAGTTCTTC. It translates to CAVRGLGNEQFF.

J is TRBJ2-1 and V is TRBV11-2, with D tentatively TRBD2 (6 bases). The CDR3 totals 16 residues. From germline, CDR1 is SGHAT and CDR2 FQNNGV. V lost 4 bases and J 4 bases, leaving 17 bases between the germline ends. CDR3 in DNA: TGTGCCAGCAGCTACCTGACCGGGACTGTGTACAATGAGCAGTTCTTC. This sequence encodes CASSYLTGTVYNEQFF.

Only one count was recorded for this clone. The same CDR3 arises from other DNA sequences in this sample as well. The rearrangement uses TRBV27 and TRBJ1-5, with D maybe TRBD1 (6 bases). There are 13 residues in the CDR3. The germline gives CDR1 MNHEY, CDR2 SMNVEV (reference sequence). V lost 6 bases and J lost 5, with 11 bases in between. CDR3 nucleotide sequence: TGTGCCAGCAGCCTCGCAGGGGATCAGCCCCAGCATTTT. Its translation is CASSLAGDQPQHF.

The rearrangement joins TRBV7-2 to TRBJ2-1, with D hard to call. Trimming took 1 base from V and 0 from J, leaving 7 bases between them. CDR3 length: 15 amino acids. CDR1 and CDR2 (germline): SGHTA, FQGNSA. In DNA, the CDR3 is TGTGCCAGCAGCTTAGTGCCCTACTCCTACAATGAGCAGTTCTTC. As protein: CASSLVPYSYNEQFF.